What follows are 31 T cell receptor beta chains derived from one specimen sequenced in a study of T-cell memory formation after mild COVID-19. TCRdb re-called the 5' RACE reads with MiXCR, one entry per CDR3 protein. Of 250,000 to 350,000 distinct CDR3 sequences listed, about 16% were seen once; the top ten hold 22%. Sequencing was performed on PBMCs or a T cell subset sorted from them (not recorded which). These receptors originate from a man in his late teens or twenties who had mild COVID-19 (a few samples of this study predate the infection). Cell type and time point are not known.

A note on this clonotype: One end of the junction is discordant with germline, which a read error may explain. The V and J genes are TRBV6-6 and TRBJ2-1, with D unclear. Germline CDR1 and CDR2: MNHNY and SVGAGI (reference sequence). The CDR3 has 11 residues. The CDR3 bases are TGTGCCAGCAGTCACTCCCCCGAGCAGTTCTTC. Its protein is CASSHSPEQFF.

This clonotype was counted ten times or more. The chain couples TRBV4-3 to TRBJ2-3; 7 bases match TRBD2. In germline, CDR1 is LGHNA, CDR2 YSLEER. This CDR3 spans 15 amino acids. V was clipped by 1 base and J by 3 bases; unmatched bases: 4. The CDR3: CASSQAAGETDTQYF. DNA for the CDR3: TGCGCCAGCAGCCAAGCTGCGGGGGAGACAGATACGCAGTATTTT.

The chain recombines TRBV6-6 with TRBJ2-7; D is possibly TRBD2 (6 bases). Germline CDR1 and CDR2: MNHNY and SVGAGI (reference sequence). Trimming removed 2 bases at V and 3 bases at J, with 11 bases between. The CDR3 has 14 residues. The CDR3 nucleotides are TGTGCCAGCAGTTACCATGGGGGGTACTACGAGCAGTACGTC. Translation gives CASSYHGGYYEQYV.

This rearrangement joins TRBV12-3 or TRBV12-4 to TRBJ1-2, with no clear D. This CDR3 is built from 13 residues. Trimming shortened V by 1 base and J by 10 bases, and 13 bases separated the two germline ends. As DNA, the CDR3 is TGTGCCAGCAGTTTAGGAGAGGCCAGAGCCTACACCTTC. This codes for CASSLGEARAYTF.

This clonotype came up a few times. The chain recombines TRBV7-3 with TRBJ2-4, with D tentatively TRBD1 or TRBD2 (5 bases each). The CDR3 runs 15 residues. Trimming pared 2 bases from V and 9 bases from J, leaving 17 bases between. CDR1 is SGHTA, CDR2 FQGTGA, per germline. The CDR3 reads CASSLDGASYPIQYF. CDR3 DNA: TGTGCCAGCAGCTTAGATGGGGCTAGCTATCCCATTCAGTACTTC.

This clonotype occurred a few times. The CDR3 loop is CASSRLAGGTGDTQYF. The CDR3 bases are TGTGCCAGCAGCCGACTAGCGGGGGGGACGGGAGATACGCAGTATTTT. The J gene is TRBJ2-3, the V gene TRBV11-2; TRBD2 matches 14 bases. Germline assignment: CDR1 SGHAT and CDR2 FQNNGV. The CDR3 totals 16 residues. V trimming: 5 bases; J trimming: 5 bases; junction bases outside the gene matches: 6.

The chain recombines TRBV7-6 with TRBJ1-5; D perhaps matches TRBD1 (6 bases). This CDR3 comprises 16 residues. V lost 1 base and J 5 bases, leaving 15 bases between the germline ends. Germline V lookup: CDR1 SGHVS, CDR2 FNYEAQ. This CDR3 reads CASSLEGHSSDQPQHF. The CDR3 bases are TGTGCCAGCAGCTTAGAGGGACACAGTTCCGATCAGCCCCAGCATTTT.

J is TRBJ2-3 and V is TRBV7-2; the match to TRBD1 covers 7 bases. Looked up from germline, CDR1 is SGHTA and CDR2 is FQGNSA. This CDR3 has 14 amino acids. The trim removed 5 bases at V and 4 bases at J, leaving 6 bases unmatched. The CDR3 nucleotides read TGTGCCAGCAGCCCCGAGGGGGCCGCAGATACGCAGTATTTT. Translation gives CASSPEGAADTQYF.

The DNA for the CDR3 is TGCAGTGCCCGACGGGGCGGGGAGACCCAGTACTTC. Its translation: CSARRGGETQYF. This chain connects TRBV20-1 to TRBJ2-5; D tentatively reads TRBD1 or TRBD2 (5 bases each). Between the trimmed V and J ends, which lost 6 bases and 5 bases, there was a span of 13 bases. The CDR3 covers 12 residues. The V gene's germline CDR1 is DFQATT and CDR2 SNEGSKA (reference sequence).

Only a few counts were recorded for this clonotype. The DNA of the CDR3 is TGTGCCAGCAGCTTAGTTGGACTAGCGGGGAACATTCAGTACTTC. Protein sequence: CASSLVGLAGNIQYF. The chain carries TRBV11-2 and TRBJ2-4; 12 bases map to TRBD2. Looked up from germline, CDR1 is SGHAT and CDR2 is FQNNGV. The CDR3 contains 15 residues. The J segment lost 7 bases and the V segment lost 1 base, leaving 2 bases of the junction unmatched.

This clonotype was detected a few times. V usage is TRBV7-2 and J usage is TRBJ2-6; perhaps D is TRBD1 or TRBD2 (6 bases each). The germline gives CDR1 SGHTA, CDR2 FQGNSA. V lost 11 bases and J lost 4, with 15 bases in between. The CDR3 is made up of 14 amino acids. In DNA, the CDR3 is TGTGCCCACATGAGGGGGGCCGGGGCCAACGTCCTGACTTTC. Translated: CAHMRGAGANVLTF.

V usage is TRBV7-6 and J usage is TRBJ2-5, with TRBD2 matching over 8 bases. The germline CDR1 and CDR2 sequences are SGHVS and FNYEAQ. Unmatched junction bases numbered 4, after V lost 5 bases and J lost 5 bases. The CDR3 is made up of 13 amino acids. The CDR3 region is CASSPGLGETQYF. DNA of the CDR3: TGTGCCAGCAGCCCGGGACTAGGGGAGACCCAGTACTTC.

This clonotype appeared many times. This chain links TRBV6-5 with TRBJ2-3; possibly TRBD1 for D (6 bases). The ends were cut back, 8 bases at V and 3 bases at J, with 9 bases in the middle. Germline CDR1 is MNHEY and CDR2 is SVGAGI. CDR3 length equals 12 residues. Written as DNA, the CDR3 is TGTGCCAGCGGGGGCTCTACAGATACGCAGTATTTT. The encoded protein is CASGGSTDTQYF.

V is TRBV6-1 and J is TRBJ1-1; the match to TRBD1 covers 7 bases. This CDR3 is 13 amino acids long. Germline V lookup: CDR1 MNHNS, CDR2 SASEGT. V dropped 6 bases and J dropped 6; count of bases not matched to a gene: 7. The CDR3 DNA sequence: TGTGCCAGCAGACTCCAGGGGGGCCCTGAAGCTTTCTTT. This encodes CASRLQGGPEAFF.

This clonotype has a count of ten or more. The chain uses TRBV12-3 or TRBV12-4 and TRBJ1-5, with D uncertain. Between the trimmed V and J ends, which lost 6 bases and 0 bases, there was a span of 12 bases. The CDR3 is 15 residues long. The CDR3 protein is CASSPPYDSNQPQHF. In nucleotides, the CDR3 is TGTGCCAGCAGCCCACCGTACGATAGCAATCAGCCCCAGCATTTT.

The chain has TRBV10-3 and TRBJ2-4; TRBD1 matches at 8 bases. There are 17 residues in the CDR3. The ends lost 6 bases at V and 0 bases at J; junction bases unmatched: 10. The germline V gene has CDR1 ENHRY and CDR2 SYGVKD. The CDR3 protein is CAIRAGQEDLAKNIQYF. CDR3 nucleotide sequence: TGTGCCATCAGGGCGGGACAGGAAGATCTAGCCAAAAACATTCAGTACTTC.

The gene calls are TRBV5-1 and TRBJ1-3, with 9 nucleotides matching TRBD1. The CDR3 is 15 amino acids. J gave up 8 bases and V 1 base, and 7 bases lay outside the gene matches. Germline loops: CDR1 SGHRS, CDR2 YFSETQ. CDR3 loop: CASSLLQGAGDTIYF. The CDR3 DNA reads TGCGCCAGCAGCTTGCTACAGGGGGCAGGGGACACCATATATTTT.

The genes are TRBV4-3 and TRBJ2-5; 9 bases align to TRBD1. Germline lookup yields CDR1 LGHNA and CDR2 YSLEER. The CDR3 covers 15 residues. V lost 4 bases and J lost 5; bases outside the gene matches: 8. The CDR3 reads CASSRGQGRWETQYF. Written as DNA, the CDR3 is TGCGCCAGCAGCCGAGGACAGGGGAGATGGGAGACCCAGTACTTC.

This clonotype has only a few counts. The rearrangement links TRBV10-3 to TRBJ2-3; 12 bases fit TRBD2. J was trimmed by 1 base and V by 3 bases; bases with no gene match: 2. From germline, CDR1 is ENHRY and CDR2 SYGVKD. This CDR3 region has 16 residues. CDR3 nucleotide sequence: TGTGCCATCAGTGATGGACTAGCGGGGCGCACAGATACGCAGTATTTT. Translating it yields CAISDGLAGRTDTQYF.

The chain couples TRBV20-1 to TRBJ2-1; 10 bases line up with TRBD2. The germline V gene has CDR1 DFQATT and CDR2 SNEGSKA (reference sequence). With V trimmed by 0 bases and J by 7 bases, 6 bases remained unmatched. This CDR3 region has 15 residues. The CDR3 loop is CSARDLAGAFNEQFF. The DNA for the CDR3 is TGCAGTGCTAGAGATCTAGCGGGGGCCTTTAATGAGCAGTTCTTC.

CDR3 DNA sequence: TGTGCCAGCCTGGAACGGGATAAAAACATTCAGTACTTC. Its translation: CASLERDKNIQYF. The V gene is TRBV6-2 or TRBV6-3, the J gene TRBJ2-4; possibly TRBD2 for D (5 bases). The V gene lost 8 bases and the J gene lost 4 bases, with 12 bases spanning the gap. CDR1 and CDR2 (germline): MNHEY, SVGEGT. This CDR3 comprises 13 residues.

The V and J genes are TRBV24-1 and TRBJ2-1, with 12 bases matching TRBD2. The J segment lost 8 bases and the V segment lost 2 bases, leaving 3 bases of the junction unmatched. The CDR3 runs to 15 residues. CDR1 and CDR2 from the germline V gene are KGHDR and SFDVKD. The CDR3 nucleotides read TGTGCCACCAGTGATTCGACTAGCGGGGGTGATGAGCAGTTCTTC. This translates into CATSDSTSGGDEQFF.

A few counts support this clonotype. The J gene is TRBJ2-3, the V gene TRBV7-9; D call uncertain. The V and J ends lost 2 bases and 2 bases respectively, with 8 bases between them. This CDR3 is 14 amino acids long. Germline assignment: CDR1 SEHNR and CDR2 FQNEAQ (reference sequence). CDR3 coding DNA: TGTGCCAGCAGCTTATTGAGGTTCACAGATACGCAGTATTTT. Its protein product is CASSLLRFTDTQYF.

The rearrangement uses TRBV5-4 and TRBJ1-4; the match to TRBD1 covers 7 bases. Trimming at V came to 4 bases and at J to 0 bases, leaving 12 bases not matched to a gene. Germline CDR1 is SGHNT and CDR2 is YYREEE (reference sequence). The CDR3 sequence is 18 residues long. CDR3 DNA: TGTGCCAGCAGCAAAAAGGGGACTCAGGGGGCAACTAATGAAAAACTGTTTTTT. Its translation is CASSKKGTQGATNEKLFF.

There are a few counts of this clonotype. The V call is TRBV24-1, the J call TRBJ1-2; D remains ambiguous. CDR3 length: 15 amino acids. V gave up 4 bases and J gave up 2 bases, with 13 bases separating them. Germline V gene lookup returns CDR1 KGHDR and CDR2 SFDVKD. The CDR3 is CATSDPHYRNYGYTF. For the CDR3, the DNA is TGTGCCACCAGTGACCCTCATTACCGAAACTATGGCTACACCTTC.

This clonotype occurred a few times. The J gene is TRBJ2-7, the V gene TRBV7-2; D gene ambiguous. This CDR3 spans 14 amino acids. Germline-derived CDR1 and CDR2 are SGHTA and FQGNSA. V lost 2 bases and J 0 bases, leaving 8 bases between the germline ends. The CDR3 protein is CASSLTRSSYEQYV. CDR3 in DNA: TGTGCCAGCAGCTTAACCAGGAGCTCCTACGAGCAGTACGTC.

Points on this clonotype: This may be a read error: a much more frequent sequence differs by one nucleotide. V usage is TRBV12-3 or TRBV12-4 and J usage is TRBJ1-6; no reliable D call. This CDR3 is built from 12 residues. Deletions cut 5 bases from V and 5 bases from J, with 4 bases between. CDR3 sequence: CASSTDNSPLHF. As DNA, the CDR3 is TGTGCCAGCAGTACGGATAATTCACCCCTCCACTTT.

The CDR3 protein is CASSLVSGGEETQYF. Written as DNA, the CDR3 is TGTGCCAGCAGCTTGGTGTCAGGGGGGGAGGAGACCCAGTACTTC. The chain is built from TRBV5-5 and TRBJ2-5; the D gene could be TRBD1 or TRBD2 (7 bases each). This CDR3 has 15 residues. The ends were cut back, 0 bases at V and 5 bases at J, with 14 bases in the middle. Looked up from germline, CDR1 is SGHKS and CDR2 is YYEKEE (reference sequence).

This clonotype was observed a few times. The rearrangement uses TRBV7-2 and TRBJ2-3, with D possibly called TRBD1 or TRBD2 (5 bases each). Germline V gene sequence: CDR1 SGHTA, CDR2 FQGNSA. V lost 0 bases, J lost 5 bases, and 9 bases lay in between. This CDR3 region has 14 residues. The CDR3 reads CASSLASGLDTQYF. The CDR3 DNA follows: TGTGCCAGCAGCTTAGCGTCGGGGCTAGATACGCAGTATTTT. The full variable domain, its missing parts supplied by reference TRBV7-2 and TRBJ2-3, is GAGVSQSPSNKVTEKGKDVELRCDPISGHTALYWYRQSLGQGLEFLIYFQGNSAPDKSGLPSDRFSAERTGGSVSTLTIQRTQQEDSAVYLCASSLASGLDTQYFGPGTRLTVL.

The DNA for the CDR3 is TGCGCCAGCAGACGGGGGATTTTGACAGATACGCAGTATTTT. This sequence encodes CASRRGILTDTQYF. The chain joins TRBV4-3 to TRBJ2-3; D might be TRBD2 (6 bases). Germline CDR1 LGHNA, CDR2 YSLEER. V dropped 6 bases and J dropped 3 bases, with 13 bases sitting between them. The CDR3 contains 14 residues.

This clonotype has at least ten counts. The chain combines TRBV15 with TRBJ2-1; 9 bases map to TRBD2. The ends lost 0 bases at V and 8 bases at J; junction bases unmatched: 5. Germline values: CDR1 LNHNV, CDR2 YYDKDF (reference sequence). There are 15 residues in the CDR3. The CDR3 is CATSRDELAGYEQFF. As DNA, the CDR3 is TGTGCCACCAGCAGAGATGAGCTAGCGGGGTATGAGCAGTTCTTC.